Each of the 17 T cell receptor beta chains below was sequenced from the same sample in a study of graft-versus-host responses after intestinal transplantation. This table comes from immunoSEQ multiplex PCR, and its TCRdb copy is limited to in-frame clones, with some not included. The data show more than 20,000 clones, approximately 83% seen once. Sequencing used PBMCs, obtained 463 days after intestinal transplant. These receptors originate from a human patient who received an intestinal transplant, so some T cells may come from the graft donor.

The genes are TRBV28 and TRBJ2-7; D possibly corresponds to TRBD1 (6 bases). This CDR3 is 14 amino acids long. V dropped 6 bases and J dropped 3 bases, with 15 bases sitting between them. In germline, CDR1 is MDHEN, CDR2 SYDVKM. CDR3: CASSPQVRGYEQYF. The CDR3 DNA is TGTGCCAGCAGCCCGCAGGTCAGGGGCTACGAGCAGTACTTC.

This clone appeared once. The chain joins TRBV28 to TRBJ1-4; TRBD1 matches 7 bases. The CDR3 covers 18 residues. CDR1 is MDHEN, CDR2 SYDVKM, per germline. J was trimmed by 1 base and V by 6 bases; bases with no gene match: 14. Here the CDR3 reads CASSSRTGWGGTNEKLFF. In DNA, the CDR3 is TGTGCCAGCAGCTCACGGACAGGCTGGGGCGGAACTAATGAAAAACTGTTTTTT.

The CDR3 nucleotides are TGTGCCATCCCCCCCACTGTCGGTGAGCAGTTCTTC. Translation gives CAIPPTVGEQFF. The gene calls are TRBV6-1 and TRBJ2-1; D gene uncertain. The germline V gene has CDR1 MNHNS and CDR2 SASEGT. This CDR3 spans 12 amino acids. V shed 10 bases and J shed 9 bases, with 16 bases lying between them.

This chain connects TRBV7-9 to TRBJ1-3, with D possibly being TRBD1 (6 bases). The CDR3 totals 15 residues. Germline CDR1 SEHNR, CDR2 FQNEAQ (reference sequence). Trimming removed 1 base at V and 8 bases at J, with 15 bases between. CDR3 in amino acids: CASSLVGGATHTIYF. The CDR3 DNA reads as TGTGCCAGCAGCTTAGTCGGGGGGGCGACCCACACCATATATTTT.

Remarks on this clone: A read error likely explains this, since a far larger clone differs by one base. Other DNA sequences in the sample encode the same CDR3. V and J are TRBV6-1 and TRBJ2-3; 8 bases are shared with TRBD2. Losses at the gene ends were 1 base for V and 4 bases for J; bases not matched to a gene: 7. This CDR3 contains 16 residues. CDR1 and CDR2 from the germline V gene are MNHNS and SASEGT. In nucleotides, the CDR3 is TGTGCCAGCAGTGAAGGGGGTGCGGGGGGAGCAGATACGCAGTATTTT. Protein: CASSEGGAGGADTQYF.

This clone has a handful of counts. The chain recombines TRBV5-6 with TRBJ2-6; D not certain. The CDR3 is 15 residues long. Trimming took off 1 base at V and 1 base at J, with 6 bases between the two ends. Germline V gene sequence: CDR1 SGHDT, CDR2 YYEEEE. Written as DNA, the CDR3 is TGTGCCAGCAGCTTGTGGCAGTCTGGGGCCAACGTCCTGACTTTC. Protein: CASSLWQSGANVLTF.

The chain combines TRBV6-1 with TRBJ2-7, with a possible D match to TRBD2 (5 bases). Deletions cut 8 bases from V and 7 bases from J, with 18 bases between. This CDR3 has 13 residues. Germline lookup yields CDR1 MNHNS and CDR2 SASEGT. The CDR3: CASRIRDSREQYF. The CDR3 bases are TGTGCCAGCCGAATTCGGGATTCTCGGGAGCAGTACTTC.

The chain is built from TRBV2 and TRBJ2-7, with D unresolved. This CDR3 spans 12 amino acids. V gave up 3 bases and J gave up 3 bases, with 6 bases separating them. Germline V gives CDR1 SNHLY, CDR2 FYNNEI. In DNA form, the CDR3 reads TGTGCCAGCAGTGAGCCGGACTACGAGCAGTACTTC. It yields the protein CASSEPDYEQYF.

V gene TRBV6-6 combines with J gene TRBJ2-1; 7 positions match TRBD1. The CDR3 extends over 15 amino acids. CDR1 is MNHNY, CDR2 SVGAGI, per germline (reference sequence). The J segment lost 5 bases and the V segment lost 2 bases, leaving 6 bases of the junction unmatched. The CDR3 reads CASSYRQGTNNEQFF. The CDR3 DNA reads as TGTGCCAGCAGTTACCGACAGGGAACAAACAATGAGCAGTTCTTC.

The gene calls are TRBV7-9 and TRBJ1-1; D is ambiguous. This CDR3 spans 15 amino acids. V lost 3 bases to trimming and J lost 0 bases, with 11 bases between them. Germline V gene lookup returns CDR1 SEHNR and CDR2 FQNEAQ (reference sequence). CDR3 in DNA: TGTGCCAGCAGCTTCGACACGAACTTGAACACTGAAGCTTTCTTT. Amino acid sequence: CASSFDTNLNTEAFF.

The V and J genes are TRBV9 and TRBJ2-5, with 7 positions matching TRBD2. The CDR3 loop spans 14 amino acids. Germline V lookup: CDR1 SGDLS, CDR2 YYNGEE. V lost 6 bases to trimming and J lost 2 bases; unmatched junction nucleotides: 7. The CDR3 is CASNKGGVQETQYF. The CDR3 coding sequence is TGTGCCAGCAATAAGGGAGGGGTTCAAGAGACCCAGTACTTC.

The gene calls are TRBV6-5 and TRBJ1-4; D may be TRBD1 (6 bases). V dropped 4 bases and J dropped 6 bases, with 12 bases sitting between them. CDR1 MNHEY and CDR2 SVGAGI come from the germline V gene. CDR3 length equals 14 residues. The CDR3 reads CASSWEGTHEKLFF. The CDR3, as DNA: TGTGCCAGCAGTTGGGAGGGGACACATGAAAAACTGTTTTTT.

V is TRBV10-1 and J is TRBJ2-1; D is possibly TRBD1 or TRBD2 (6 bases each). This CDR3 comprises 16 residues. The germline gives CDR1 WNHNN, CDR2 SYGVQD (reference sequence). The V end lost 0 bases, the J end lost 5 bases, and 14 bases lay between the germline ends. The CDR3 here is CASSESRGTTNNEQFF. CDR3 DNA sequence: TGCGCCAGCAGTGAGTCGCGCGGGACAACTAACAATGAGCAGTTCTTC.

V gene TRBV10-3 combines with J gene TRBJ2-5; no reliable D call. Germline V lookup: CDR1 ENHRY, CDR2 SYGVKD. V was clipped by 0 bases and J by 0 bases, with 5 bases between them. This CDR3 has 14 amino acids. The CDR3: CAISESVYQETQYF. In DNA form, the CDR3 reads TGTGCCATCAGTGAGTCTGTTTACCAAGAGACCCAGTACTTC.

The J gene is TRBJ2-1, the V gene TRBV5-8, with TRBD2 matching 11 bases. The CDR3 contains 15 residues. From germline, CDR1 is SGHTS and CDR2 YDEGEE. With 2 bases clipped from V and 6 bases from J, the junction kept 4 bases outside the gene matches. The CDR3 loop is CASSLLAGVPNEQFF. The DNA for the CDR3 is TGTGCCAGCAGCTTACTAGCGGGAGTCCCCAATGAGCAGTTCTTC.

The genes are TRBV18 and TRBJ1-1, with D maybe TRBD1 (5 bases). Germline lookup yields CDR1 KGHSH and CDR2 LQKENI. Trimming removed 5 bases from V and 2 bases from J, with 12 bases in between. The CDR3 covers 14 residues. As DNA, the CDR3 is TGTGCCAGCTCAGCCCGGGACGGAAACACTGAAGCTTTCTTT. This encodes CASSARDGNTEAFF. Filled out from reference TRBV18 and TRBJ1-1, the complete variable domain reads NAGVMQNPRHLVRRRGQEARLRCSPMKGHSHVYWYRQLPEEGLKFMVYLQKENIIDESGMPKERFSAEFPKEGPSILRIQQVVRGDSAAYFCASSARDGNTEAFFGQGTRLTVV.

This chain joins TRBV6-4 and TRBJ2-1, with 7 positions matching TRBD1. This CDR3 contains 16 residues. With V trimmed by 4 bases and J by 6 bases, 12 bases remained unmatched. Looked up from germline, CDR1 is MRHNA and CDR2 is SNTAGT. The CDR3 sequence: CASSVGQFYPFNEQFF. The DNA of the CDR3 is TGTGCCAGCAGTGTGGGACAGTTTTATCCCTTCAATGAGCAGTTCTTC.